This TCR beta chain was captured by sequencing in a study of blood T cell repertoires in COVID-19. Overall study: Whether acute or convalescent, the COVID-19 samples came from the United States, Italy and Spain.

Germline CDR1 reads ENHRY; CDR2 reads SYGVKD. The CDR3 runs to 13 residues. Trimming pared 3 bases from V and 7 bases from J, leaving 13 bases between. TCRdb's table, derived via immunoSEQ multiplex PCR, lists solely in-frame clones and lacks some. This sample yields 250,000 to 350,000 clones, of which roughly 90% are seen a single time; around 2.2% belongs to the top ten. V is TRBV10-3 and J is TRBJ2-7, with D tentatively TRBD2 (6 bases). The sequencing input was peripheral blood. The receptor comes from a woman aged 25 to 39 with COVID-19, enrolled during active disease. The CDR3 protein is CAISDLTAGEQYF. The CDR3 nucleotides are TGTGCCATCAGTGATTTAACGGCGGGAGAGCAGTACTTC.